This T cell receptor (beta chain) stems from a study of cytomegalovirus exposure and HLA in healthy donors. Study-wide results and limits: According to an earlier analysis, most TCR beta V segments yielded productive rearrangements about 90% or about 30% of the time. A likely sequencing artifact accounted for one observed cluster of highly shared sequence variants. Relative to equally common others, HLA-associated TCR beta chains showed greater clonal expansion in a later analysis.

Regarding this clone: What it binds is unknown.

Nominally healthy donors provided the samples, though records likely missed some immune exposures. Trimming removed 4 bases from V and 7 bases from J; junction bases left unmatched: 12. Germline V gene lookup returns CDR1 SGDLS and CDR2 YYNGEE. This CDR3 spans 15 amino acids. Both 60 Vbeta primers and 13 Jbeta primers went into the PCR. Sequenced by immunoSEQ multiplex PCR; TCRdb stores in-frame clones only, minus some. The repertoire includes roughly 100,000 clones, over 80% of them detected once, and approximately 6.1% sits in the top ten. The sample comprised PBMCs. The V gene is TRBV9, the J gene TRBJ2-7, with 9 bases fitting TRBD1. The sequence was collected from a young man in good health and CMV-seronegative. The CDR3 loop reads CASSTGQGGYGEQYF. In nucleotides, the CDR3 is TGTGCCAGCAGCACGGGACAGGGCGGGTATGGAGAGCAGTACTTC.